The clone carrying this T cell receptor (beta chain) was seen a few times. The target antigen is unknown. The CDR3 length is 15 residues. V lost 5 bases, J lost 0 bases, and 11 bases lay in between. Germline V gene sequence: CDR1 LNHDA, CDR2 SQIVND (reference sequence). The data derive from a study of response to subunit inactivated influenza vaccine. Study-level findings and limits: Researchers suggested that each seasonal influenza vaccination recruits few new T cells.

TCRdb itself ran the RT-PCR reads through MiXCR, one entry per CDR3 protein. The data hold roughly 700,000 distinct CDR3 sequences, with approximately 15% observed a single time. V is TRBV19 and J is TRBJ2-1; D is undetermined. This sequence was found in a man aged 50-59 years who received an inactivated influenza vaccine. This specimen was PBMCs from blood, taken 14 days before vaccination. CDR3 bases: TGTGCCAGTAGTGCTACGAGATACTCCTACAATGAGCAGTTCTTC. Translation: CASSATRYSYNEQFF.